The present T cell receptor (beta chain) was sequenced within a study of shared clonotypes between healthy human individuals. Study context: Sampling drew on donors who were a couple of women and three men aged 18 to 49.

A remark on this clone: What it recognizes is unknown.

Whole-study results and caveats: Around 4.9% of naive CD4 clonotypes were shared across several donors.

Assay used: immunoSEQ multiplex PCR; TCRdb lists only in-frame clones, some missing. The sample shows around 2.1 million clones, about 92% of them seen only once. Naive CD8 cells were CD45RO-negative, positively selected for CCR7, excluding terminally differentiated effector memory CD45RA+ cells. Caucasian adults living in Nashville, Tennessee, provided all samples. Material: naive CD8+ T cells from PBMCs. The source of this sequence is a man aged 18-30 years in good health. Some clones in this sample may be carry-over from other donors' samples.

The CDR3 region has the DNA TGTGCCAGCAGTTGGACAGGGGTGGCCAAAAACATTCAGTACTTC. It translates to CASSWTGVAKNIQYF. The chain uses TRBV6-5 and TRBJ2-4, with 9 bases aligning to TRBD1. The V and J ends lost 4 bases and 1 base, in that order; junction bases with no gene match: 2. CDR1 and CDR2 (germline): MNHEY, SVGAGI. This CDR3 is built from 15 residues.